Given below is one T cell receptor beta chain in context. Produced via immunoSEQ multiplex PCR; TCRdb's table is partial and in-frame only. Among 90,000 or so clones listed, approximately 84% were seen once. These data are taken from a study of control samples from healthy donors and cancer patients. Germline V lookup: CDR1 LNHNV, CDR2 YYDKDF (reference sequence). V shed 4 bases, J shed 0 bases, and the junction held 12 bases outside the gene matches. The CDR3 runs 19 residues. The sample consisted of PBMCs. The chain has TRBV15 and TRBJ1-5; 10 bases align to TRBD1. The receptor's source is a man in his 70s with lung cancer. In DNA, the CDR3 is TGTGCCACCAGCACCAATATAAGACAGGGGGCATATAGCAATCAGCCCCAGCATTTT. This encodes CATSTNIRQGAYSNQPQHF.